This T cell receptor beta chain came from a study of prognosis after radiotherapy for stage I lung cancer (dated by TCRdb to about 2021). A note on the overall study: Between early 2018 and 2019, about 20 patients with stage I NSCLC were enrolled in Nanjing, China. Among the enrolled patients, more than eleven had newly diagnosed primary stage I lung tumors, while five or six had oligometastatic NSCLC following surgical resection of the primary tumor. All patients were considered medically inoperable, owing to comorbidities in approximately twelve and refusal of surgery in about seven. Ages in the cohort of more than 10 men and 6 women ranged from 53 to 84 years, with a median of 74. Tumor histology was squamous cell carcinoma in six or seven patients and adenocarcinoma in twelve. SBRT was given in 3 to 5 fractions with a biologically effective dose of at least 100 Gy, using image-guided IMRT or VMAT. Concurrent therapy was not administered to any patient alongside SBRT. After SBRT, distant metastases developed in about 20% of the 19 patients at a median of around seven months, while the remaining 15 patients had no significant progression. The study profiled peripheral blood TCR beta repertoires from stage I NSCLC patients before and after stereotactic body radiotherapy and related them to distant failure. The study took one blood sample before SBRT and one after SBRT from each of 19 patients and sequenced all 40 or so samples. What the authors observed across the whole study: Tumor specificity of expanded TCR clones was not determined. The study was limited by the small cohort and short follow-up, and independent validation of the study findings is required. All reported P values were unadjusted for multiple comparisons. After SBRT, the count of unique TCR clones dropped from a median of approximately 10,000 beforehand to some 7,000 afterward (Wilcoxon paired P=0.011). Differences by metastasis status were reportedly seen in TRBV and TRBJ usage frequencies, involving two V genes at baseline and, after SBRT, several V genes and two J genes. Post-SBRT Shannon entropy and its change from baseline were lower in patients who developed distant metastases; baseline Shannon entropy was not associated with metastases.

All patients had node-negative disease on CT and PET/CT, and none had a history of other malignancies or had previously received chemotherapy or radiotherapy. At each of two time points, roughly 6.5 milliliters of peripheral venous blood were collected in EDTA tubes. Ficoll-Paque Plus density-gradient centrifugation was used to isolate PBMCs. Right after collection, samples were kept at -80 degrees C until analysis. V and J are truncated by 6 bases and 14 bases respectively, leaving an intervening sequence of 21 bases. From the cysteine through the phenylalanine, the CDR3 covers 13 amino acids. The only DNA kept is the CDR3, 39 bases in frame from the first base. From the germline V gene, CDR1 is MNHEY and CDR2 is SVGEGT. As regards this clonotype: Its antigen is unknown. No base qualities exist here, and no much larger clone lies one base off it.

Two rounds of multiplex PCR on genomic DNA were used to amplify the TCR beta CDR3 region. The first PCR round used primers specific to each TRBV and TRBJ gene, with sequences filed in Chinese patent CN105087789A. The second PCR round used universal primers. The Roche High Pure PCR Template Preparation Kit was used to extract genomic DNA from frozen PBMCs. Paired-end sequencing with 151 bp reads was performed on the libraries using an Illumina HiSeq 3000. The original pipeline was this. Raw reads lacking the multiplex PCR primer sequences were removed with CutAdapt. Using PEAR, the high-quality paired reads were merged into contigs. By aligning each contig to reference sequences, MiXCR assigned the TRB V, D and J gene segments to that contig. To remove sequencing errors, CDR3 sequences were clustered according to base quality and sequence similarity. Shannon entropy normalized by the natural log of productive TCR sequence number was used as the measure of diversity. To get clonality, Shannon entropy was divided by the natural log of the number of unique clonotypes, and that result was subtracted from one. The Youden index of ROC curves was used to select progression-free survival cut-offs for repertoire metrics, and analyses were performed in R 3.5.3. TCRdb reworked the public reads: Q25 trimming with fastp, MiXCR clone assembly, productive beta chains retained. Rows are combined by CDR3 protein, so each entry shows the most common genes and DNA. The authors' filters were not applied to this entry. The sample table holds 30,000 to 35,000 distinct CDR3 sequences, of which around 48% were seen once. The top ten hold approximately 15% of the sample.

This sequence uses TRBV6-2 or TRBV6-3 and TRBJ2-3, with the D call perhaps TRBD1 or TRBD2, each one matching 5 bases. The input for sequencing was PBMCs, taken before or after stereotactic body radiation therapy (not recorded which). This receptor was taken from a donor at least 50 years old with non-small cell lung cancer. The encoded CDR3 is CASSVPGTSVVYF. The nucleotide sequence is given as TGTGCCAGCAGCGTTCCTGGGACCTCAGTAGTGTATTTT.